This entry lists 20 T cell receptor beta chains sequenced from one sample in a study of shared clonotypes between healthy human individuals. Profiled with immunoSEQ multiplex PCR; TCRdb holds only in-frame clones, not every one. The sample has about 1.1 million clones; about 84% are singletons. Sequenced material: memory CD4+ T cells from PBMCs. Subset here: CD45RA-negative fraction. These receptors came from a man aged 18 to 30 in good health. Some clones in this sample may be carry-over from other donors' samples.

In DNA form, the CDR3 reads TGTGCCTGGAAAAAATTGGGTGTTACGCAGTATTTT. Translation: CAWKKLGVTQYF. This sequence joins TRBV30 and TRBJ2-3; D unclear. The CDR3 runs 12 residues. Trimming took 4 bases from V and 8 from J, leaving 13 bases between them. CDR1 and CDR2 (germline): GTSNPN, SVGIG (reference sequence). Based on the CDR3 plus reference TRBV30 and TRBJ2-3, the full variable domain is SQTIHQWPATLVQPVGSPLSLECTVEGTSNPNLYWYRQAAGRGLQLLFYSVGIGQISSEVPQNLSASRPQDRQFILSSKKLLLSDSGFYLCAWKKLGVTQYFGPGTRLTVL.

This chain connects TRBV2 to TRBJ2-2; tentatively, D is TRBD2 (5 bases). This CDR3 contains 14 residues. From germline, CDR1 is SNHLY and CDR2 FYNNEI. V dropped 7 bases and J dropped 2 bases, with 11 bases sitting between them. This chain's CDR3 is CASKTTGNTGELFF. The CDR3 nucleotides are TGTGCCAGCAAAACGACGGGAAACACCGGGGAGCTGTTTTTT.

The CDR3 loop reads CASSDQQGPYEQYF. CDR3 DNA sequence: TGTGCCAGCAGTGACCAACAGGGCCCCTACGAGCAGTACTTC. The gene calls are TRBV6-1 and TRBJ2-7, with a weak D call TRBD1 (6 bases). Between the trimmed V and J ends, which lost 3 bases and 2 bases, there was a span of 11 bases. CDR1 and CDR2 (germline): MNHNS, SASEGT. The CDR3 has 14 amino acids.

The table lists this clone with many counts. The chain employs TRBV29-1 and TRBJ2-3; 7 bases align to TRBD2. The CDR3 covers 13 residues. V gave up 4 bases and J gave up 4 bases; unmatched junction bases: 5. CDR1 is SQVTM and CDR2 is ANQGSEA in the germline V gene. DNA of the CDR3: TGCAGCGTTGTCATTGCGGGAGCAGATACGCAGTATTTT. Translation gives CSVVIAGADTQYF.

To note about this clone: Other DNA sequences of this sample code for an identical CDR3. This chain connects TRBV28 to TRBJ1-3; TRBD1 might be the D (6 bases). V lost 4 bases and J 2 bases, leaving 9 bases between the germline ends. CDR1 is MDHEN and CDR2 is SYDVKM in the germline V gene. The CDR3 sequence is 14 residues long. CDR3 protein: CASSSTGTGNTIYF. The CDR3 bases are TGTGCCAGCAGTTCCACAGGGACTGGAAACACCATATATTTT.

This clone was found a few times. Other DNA sequences of this sample code for an identical CDR3. The gene calls are TRBV7-9 and TRBJ1-3; the D is unclear. V lost 0 bases and J 3 bases, leaving 0 bases between the germline ends. The CDR3 length is 12 residues. Germline V gene sequence: CDR1 SEHNR, CDR2 FQNEAQ (reference sequence). The CDR3 protein is CASSLAGNTIYF. For the CDR3, the DNA is TGTGCCAGCAGCTTAGCTGGAAACACCATATATTTT.

This clone has just a few counts. The chain joins TRBV4-1 to TRBJ2-2; D remains ambiguous. Per the germline V gene, CDR1 is MGHRA and CDR2 is YSYEKL. Trimming left V 4 bases short and J 2 bases short, with 17 bases between. This CDR3 region has 17 residues. The DNA of the CDR3 is TGCGCCAGCAGCCCGCTAGGGCAGAAAATCAACACCGGGGAGCTGTTTTTT. This codes for CASSPLGQKINTGELFF.

The chain uses TRBV5-8 and TRBJ1-2; 10 bases fit TRBD1. Trimming removed 4 bases from V and 4 bases from J; junction bases left unmatched: 1. The CDR3 is made up of 13 amino acids. CDR1 SGHTS and CDR2 YDEGEE come from the germline V gene. Here the CDR3 DNA reads TGTGCCAGCAGCCGGGACAGGGGCTATGGCTACACCTTC. Protein sequence: CASSRDRGYGYTF.

This clone has a single count. J is TRBJ2-7 and V is TRBV28, with D possibly called TRBD1 or TRBD2 (5 bases each). CDR3 length: 14 amino acids. Germline V CDR1 and CDR2: MDHEN, SYDVKM. Trimming pared 4 bases from V and 4 bases from J, leaving 14 bases between. The CDR3 loop is CASSSAGRAYEQYF. CDR3 in DNA: TGTGCCAGCAGTTCCGCAGGGCGGGCATACGAGCAGTACTTC.

This clone was seen a few times. V is TRBV28 and J is TRBJ2-1, with 14 bases that match TRBD2. Germline V gives CDR1 MDHEN, CDR2 SYDVKM. CDR3 length: 17 residues. With V trimmed by 6 bases and J by 8 bases, 12 bases remained unmatched. Here the CDR3 reads CASSSPTGTSGRDEQFF. In DNA form, the CDR3 reads TGTGCCAGCAGCTCCCCTACCGGGACTAGCGGGAGAGATGAGCAGTTCTTC.

The rearrangement links TRBV4-3 to TRBJ2-7; 8 nucleotides match TRBD1. The length of the CDR3 is 15 residues. Per germline, CDR1 LGHNA and CDR2 YSLEER. V was pared by 2 bases and J by 3 bases, with 6 bases of the junction left unmatched. The CDR3 DNA reads as TGCGCCAGCAGCCAACATAACGACAGGGGCTACGAGCAGTACTTC. This gives the protein CASSQHNDRGYEQYF.

The chain employs TRBV2 and TRBJ2-7, with D hard to call. Germline CDR1 reads SNHLY; CDR2 reads FYNNEI. V shed 7 bases and J shed 3 bases, with 13 bases lying between them. This CDR3 has 13 residues. The CDR3 DNA sequence: TGTGCCAGCACTCTAGGGCCGTTCTACGAGCAGTACTTC. This encodes CASTLGPFYEQYF.

About this clone itself: Just one base apart from a much larger clone, this may be a read error. The gene calls are TRBV11-3 and TRBJ1-5; no clear D. The CDR3 covers 12 residues. Looked up from germline, CDR1 is SGHNT and CDR2 is YENEEA. V was clipped by 5 bases and J by 3 bases, with 5 bases between them. The CDR3 sequence: CASSLNNQPQHF. The DNA of the CDR3 is TGTGCCAGCAGCCTAAACAATCAGCCCCAGCATTTT.

As concerns this clone: Mismatch with germline at one junction end may stem from a read error. CDR3 sequence: CASIQGGLNAGELFF. The CDR3 nucleotides are TGTGCCAGTATTCAAGGAGGGTTGAACGCCGGGGAGCTGTTTTTT. J is TRBJ2-2 and V is TRBV19; tentatively, D is TRBD2 (6 bases). There are 15 residues in the CDR3. Germline V gene lookup returns CDR1 LNHDA and CDR2 SQIVND (reference sequence).

The DNA for the CDR3 is TGTGCCAGCAGCTGCAGGGCTTGCGAGCAGTACTTC. It codes for CASSCRACEQYF. V and J are TRBV5-8 and TRBJ2-7; possibly TRBD1 for D (5 bases). Germline CDR1 and CDR2: SGHTS and YDEGEE. This CDR3 comprises 12 residues. Trimming stripped 3 bases from V and 6 bases from J, with 10 bases between.

The CDR3 is CASSINPGQGHEQFF. The DNA for the CDR3 is TGCGCCAGCAGCATCAACCCGGGACAGGGCCATGAGCAGTTCTTC. The chain uses TRBV5-1 and TRBJ2-1, with 9 bases that match TRBD1. Germline loops: CDR1 SGHRS, CDR2 YFSETQ. This CDR3 has 15 amino acids. The ends lost 4 bases at V and 8 bases at J; junction bases unmatched: 10.

The genes are TRBV7-3 and TRBJ2-7, with D perhaps TRBD1 (5 bases). CDR3 length equals 13 residues. The germline V and J ends were trimmed by 1 base and 5 bases, with 9 bases remaining between them. Per the germline V gene, CDR1 is SGHTA and CDR2 is FQGTGA. CDR3 sequence (DNA): TGTGCCAGCAGCTTAAACGCAGGGAACGAGCAGTACTTC. The encoded protein is CASSLNAGNEQYF. Full variable domain (missing parts from reference TRBV7-3 and TRBJ2-7): GAGVSQTPSNKVTEKGKYVELRCDPISGHTALYWYRQSLGQGPEFLIYFQGTGAADDSGLPNDRFFAVRPEGSVSTLKIQRTERGDSAVYLCASSLNAGNEQYFGPGTRLTVT.

This chain joins TRBV11-2 and TRBJ2-3; 12 positions agree with TRBD2. V shed 1 base, J shed 5 bases, and the junction held 4 bases outside the gene matches. The length of the CDR3 is 16 residues. Germline CDR1 reads SGHAT; CDR2 reads FQNNGV. CDR3 DNA sequence: TGTGCCAGCAGCTTAGCCCGACTAGCGGGAGTAGATACGCAGTATTTT. Translated, it gives CASSLARLAGVDTQYF.

On this clone: The same CDR3 can be traced to other DNA sequences in this sample. This chain joins TRBV5-1 and TRBJ2-3; D gene unclear. From germline, CDR1 is SGHRS and CDR2 YFSETQ. Trimming took off 0 bases at V and 6 bases at J, with 11 bases between the two ends. CDR3 length: 14 residues. The CDR3 loop reads CASSLGQEGDTQYF. The CDR3 DNA is TGCGCCAGCAGCTTGGGGCAAGAAGGGGATACGCAGTATTTT.

The rearrangement uses TRBV11-2 and TRBJ1-3; unclear D gene. The germline V and J ends were trimmed by 5 bases and 0 bases, with 14 bases remaining between them. CDR1 SGHAT and CDR2 FQNNGV come from the germline V gene. This CDR3 comprises 16 residues. CDR3 DNA: TGTGCCAGCAGCCCGGTGAGGGCGCACTCTGGAAACACCATATATTTT. Protein: CASSPVRAHSGNTIYF.